These 9 T cell receptor beta chains came from one sample sequenced in a study of spatial heterogeneity in lung cancer. Time point of the sample: sample taken at primary tumor resection. Unsorted whole RNA of tumor, nontumor lung or frozen PBMC was sequenced. TCRdb itself ran the 5' RACE reads through MiXCR, one entry per CDR3 protein. The table has about 3,800 distinct CDR3 sequences, around 8.2% seen once. The sequencing here drew on PBMCs, taken at surgery. These receptor sequences come from a female donor with early-stage non-small cell lung cancer.

This clonotype occurred many times. V gene TRBV11-2 combines with J gene TRBJ2-5; possible D gene TRBD2, 5 bases. This CDR3 region has 14 residues. V shed 3 bases and J shed 5 bases, with 13 bases lying between them. CDR1 SGHAT and CDR2 FQNNGV come from the germline V gene. The CDR3 here is CASSFERFRETQYF. For the CDR3, the DNA is TGTGCCAGCAGCTTCGAGCGGTTCCGGGAGACCCAGTACTTC.

This chain uses TRBV6-5 with TRBJ2-3; D ambiguous. Trimming cost V 5 bases and J 3 bases, with 12 bases left between them. The CDR3 contains 14 residues. The V gene's germline CDR1 is MNHEY and CDR2 SVGAGI. CDR3 in amino acids: CASSASFGTDTQYF. The CDR3 DNA reads as TGTGCCAGCAGTGCGTCTTTTGGGACAGATACGCAGTATTTT.

The chain has TRBV20-1 and TRBJ2-5; 7 bases are a match to TRBD1. V shed 5 bases and J 1 base; nucleotides not matched to a gene: 7. The CDR3 is made up of 14 amino acids. From germline, CDR1 is DFQATT and CDR2 SNEGSKA (reference sequence). The CDR3 loop is CSAGAGTVQETQYF. In DNA form, the CDR3 reads TGCAGTGCTGGAGCCGGGACAGTCCAAGAGACCCAGTACTTC.

Sample share makes this clonotype medium-sized. The V gene is TRBV12-5, the J gene TRBJ2-3; D remains ambiguous. The V gene's germline CDR1 is LGHNT and CDR2 FRNRAP. There are 17 residues in the CDR3. V lost 0 bases and J lost 0, with 13 bases in between. The CDR3 nucleotides read TGTGCTAGTGGTTTGGTACTCGGCACCACTAGCACAGATACGCAGTATTTT. Translated: CASGLVLGTTSTDTQYF.

This clonotype was picked up many times. The rearrangement joins TRBV18 to TRBJ2-7; 9 positions agree with TRBD1. CDR1 is KGHSH and CDR2 is LQKENI in the germline V gene. The CDR3 consists of 13 residues. V lost 4 bases to trimming and J lost 3 bases; unmatched junction nucleotides: 1. The CDR3 protein is CASSLGQGYEQYF. DNA for the CDR3: TGTGCCAGCTCACTGGGACAGGGCTACGAGCAGTACTTC.

This clonotype is medium-sized in the sample. The J gene is TRBJ2-1, the V gene TRBV4-3, with a possible D match to TRBD2 (6 bases). Germline CDR1 and CDR2: LGHNA and YSLEER. V was shortened by 1 base and J by 2 bases, with 15 bases between the two germline ends. The CDR3 spans 17 residues. CDR3 nucleotide sequence: TGCGCCAGCAGCCAAGGGGGCGGGGTAGAGACCTACAATGAGCAGTTCTTC. It encodes CASSQGGGVETYNEQFF.

The chain recombines TRBV29-1 with TRBJ2-7; TRBD2 might be the D (6 bases). The CDR3 loop spans 14 amino acids. V was clipped by 3 bases and J by 0 bases, with 12 bases between them. The V gene's germline CDR1 is SQVTM and CDR2 ANQGSEA. The CDR3: CSVDGLTSSYEQYF. CDR3 DNA: TGCAGCGTTGATGGACTGACTAGCTCCTACGAGCAGTACTTC.

V usage is TRBV30 and J usage is TRBJ2-2, with TRBD2 identical over 8 bases. Germline CDR1 reads GTSNPN; CDR2 reads SVGIG (reference sequence). This CDR3 has 13 residues. The CDR3 coding sequence is TGTGGAGCGGGGGTCTGGAACACCGGGGAGCTGTTTTTT. Translating it yields CGAGVWNTGELFF. The full variable domain, rest sourced from reference TRBV30 and TRBJ2-2, is SQTIHQWPATLVQPVGSPLSLECTVEGTSNPNLYWYRQAAGRGLQLLFYSVGIGQISSEVPQNLSASRPQDRQFILSSKKLLLSDSGFYLCGAGVWNTGELFFGEGSRLTVL.

The chain couples TRBV10-1 to TRBJ2-1, with a weak D call TRBD1 (5 bases). V lost 5 bases to trimming and J lost 8 bases, with 7 bases between them. This CDR3 contains 11 residues. Germline CDR1 WNHNN, CDR2 SYGVQD (reference sequence). The CDR3 coding sequence is TGCGCCAGCAGTCAGGGTCATGAGCAGTTCTTC. Its protein product is CASSQGHEQFF.